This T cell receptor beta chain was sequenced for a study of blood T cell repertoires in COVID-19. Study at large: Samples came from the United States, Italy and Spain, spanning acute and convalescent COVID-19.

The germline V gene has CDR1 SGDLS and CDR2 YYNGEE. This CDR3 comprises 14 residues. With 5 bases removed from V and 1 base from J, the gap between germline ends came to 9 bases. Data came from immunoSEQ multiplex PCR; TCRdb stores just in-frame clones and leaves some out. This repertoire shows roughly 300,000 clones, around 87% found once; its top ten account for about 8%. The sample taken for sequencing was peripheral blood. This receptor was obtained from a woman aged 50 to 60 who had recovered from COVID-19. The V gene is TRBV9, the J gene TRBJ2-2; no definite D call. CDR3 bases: TGTGCCAGCAGAAGCTCTTTGAACACCGGGGAGCTGTTTTTT. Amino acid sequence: CASRSSLNTGELFF. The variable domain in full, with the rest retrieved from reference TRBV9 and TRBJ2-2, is DSGVTQTPKHLITATGQRVTLRCSPRSGDLSVYWYQQSLDQGLQFLIQYYNGEERAKGNILERFSAQQFPDLHSELNLSSLELGDSALYFCASRSSLNTGELFFGEGSRLTVL.